The 31 T cell receptor beta chains reported below all come from one sample, sequenced in a study of T cells in Graves' hyperthyroidism and ophthalmopathy (dated by TCRdb to 2018 to 2020). Preparation of the library involved multiplex PCR. Sequencer: Illumina HiSeq 2000. The TCR beta CDR3 regions were amplified from the RNA transcripts. A first-round RT-PCR of the TCR CDR3 used the HTBI primer set with the Qiagen OneStep RT-PCR kit. TCRdb's own reprocessing of the public reads used fastp at Q25 and MiXCR and kept productive beta chains. Each CDR3 protein appears once, grouped with its most common genes and DNA. This sample lists about 200,000 distinct CDR3 sequences; approximately 20% were detected once. The top ten clonotypes cover 35% to 50% of the sample. Sequenced: blood. Receptor source: a middle-aged man with Graves' hyperthyroidism.

This clonotype was seen many times. This chain connects TRBV20-1 to TRBJ1-1, with D perhaps TRBD1 (5 bases). Germline-derived CDR1 and CDR2 are DFQATT and SNEGSKA (reference sequence). The CDR3 totals 15 residues. V was trimmed by 0 bases and J by 1 base, leaving 12 bases between them. The CDR3 protein is CSARDRLGANTEAFF. DNA of the CDR3: TGCAGTGCTAGAGATAGGCTTGGGGCGAACACTGAAGCTTTCTTT.

In regard to this clonotype: At one boundary the junction diverges from the germline segment, which might be a read error. The V and J genes are TRBV28 and TRBJ2-2, with 14 nucleotides matching TRBD2. This CDR3 spans 19 amino acids. In germline, CDR1 is MDHEN, CDR2 SYDVKM. As DNA, the CDR3 is TGTGCCGGCAGTTCGAACCCCCCGGGACTAGCGGGGGAGACCGGGGAGCTGTTTTTT. Translation gives CAGSSNPPGLAGETGELFF.

This clonotype was counted many times. The chain couples TRBV7-9 to TRBJ2-5; 9 bases align to TRBD2. The CDR3 consists of 16 residues. V shed 2 bases and J 2 bases; nucleotides not matched to a gene: 6. Germline CDR1 is SEHNR and CDR2 is FQNEAQ (reference sequence). The CDR3 DNA sequence: TGTGCCAGCAGCTTATTGGCGGGGGGGGGACAAGAGACCCAGTACTTC. Translating it yields CASSLLAGGGQETQYF.

The chain is built from TRBV6-1 and TRBJ2-7, with 9 nucleotides matching TRBD1. CDR1 and CDR2 (germline): MNHNS, SASEGT. Trimming at V came to 10 bases and at J to 4 bases, leaving 5 bases not matched to a gene. The CDR3 sequence is 12 residues long. The CDR3 nucleotides read TGTGCCAACCGACAGGGGGGGTACGAGCAGTACTTC. It is translated as CANRQGGYEQYF.

This clonotype was picked up many times. The chain uses TRBV28 and TRBJ1-5; the D is unclear. The CDR3 contains 11 residues. Germline CDR1 is MDHEN and CDR2 is SYDVKM. V was clipped by 2 bases and J by 6 bases, with 2 bases between them. In DNA form, the CDR3 reads TGTGCCAGCAGTTTAGGTCAGCCCCAGCATTTT. It is translated as CASSLGQPQHF.

This clonotype has ten or more counts. CDR3 nucleotides: TGTGCCAGCAGTTTCCTAAGGACAGGGGCCAAAGAGACCCAGTACTTC. It codes for CASSFLRTGAKETQYF. The genes are TRBV6-1 and TRBJ2-5; 9 nucleotides line up with TRBD1. With 5 bases clipped from V and 3 bases from J, the junction kept 10 bases outside the gene matches. Germline CDR1 reads MNHNS; CDR2 reads SASEGT. The CDR3 is 16 amino acids.

This clonotype was seen a handful of times. The genes are TRBV9 and TRBJ1-5, with D unclear. With 0 bases removed from V and 3 bases from J, the gap between germline ends came to 4 bases. Germline V gives CDR1 SGDLS, CDR2 YYNGEE. The length of the CDR3 is 13 residues. In nucleotides, the CDR3 is TGTGCCAGCAGCGTAGGCCACAATCAGCCCCAGCATTTT. Amino acid sequence: CASSVGHNQPQHF.

There are many counts of this clonotype. V and J are TRBV2 and TRBJ2-1; tentative D call: TRBD2 (5 bases). Trimming pared 3 bases from V and 8 bases from J, leaving 17 bases between. Germline V gene lookup returns CDR1 SNHLY and CDR2 FYNNEI. The length of the CDR3 is 15 residues. CDR3 sequence: CASSEIRGSSDEQFF. The CDR3 nucleotides are TGTGCCAGCAGTGAGATCCGGGGATCGAGCGATGAGCAGTTCTTC. Full variable domain (outside the CDR3, taken from reference TRBV2 and TRBJ2-1): EPEVTQTPSHQVTQMGQEVILRCVPISNHLYFYWYRQILGQKVEFLVSFYNNEISEKSEIFDDQFSVERPDGSNFTLKIRSTKLEDSAMYFCASSEIRGSSDEQFFGPGTRLTVL.

This clonotype has a count of ten or more. The CDR3 spells CASSPPGQRYEQYF. The CDR3 DNA is TGTGCCAGCTCACCACCGGGACAGAGATACGAGCAGTACTTC. This chain links TRBV18 with TRBJ2-7; 7 positions agree with TRBD1. The CDR3 contains 14 residues. V was clipped by 0 bases and J by 4 bases; unmatched bases: 3. Germline lookup yields CDR1 KGHSH and CDR2 LQKENI.

This clonotype was seen more than once but under ten times. The gene calls are TRBV6-2 or TRBV6-3 and TRBJ1-5; possibly TRBD1 for D (5 bases). The germline V and J ends were trimmed by 8 bases and 3 bases, with 11 bases remaining between them. The length of the CDR3 is 13 residues. Germline-derived CDR1 and CDR2 are MNHEY and SVGEGT. The CDR3 DNA reads as TGTGCCAGCGCCGACAGAAACAATCAGCCCCAGCATTTT. Translating it yields CASADRNNQPQHF.

The genes are TRBV15 and TRBJ2-5; the match to TRBD1 covers 11 bases. Germline lookup yields CDR1 LNHNV and CDR2 YYDKDF (reference sequence). CDR3 length: 16 residues. V lost 0 bases to trimming and J lost 4 bases; unmatched junction nucleotides: 4. CDR3 sequence (DNA): TGTGCCACCAGCAGAGACACGGGACAGGGGGGAGAGACCCAGTACTTC. Its protein product is CATSRDTGQGGETQYF.

This clonotype was recorded at least ten times. This chain joins TRBV7-9 and TRBJ2-3, with no clear D. In germline, CDR1 is SEHNR, CDR2 FQNEAQ (reference sequence). V was trimmed by 4 bases and J by 9 bases, leaving 14 bases between them. The CDR3 has 13 residues. CDR3 sequence: CASSSQDRPTQYF. Written as DNA, the CDR3 is TGTGCCAGCAGCTCTCAAGATCGTCCAACGCAGTATTTT.

This clonotype was found a few times. The rearrangement links TRBV7-3 to TRBJ2-3; D could derive from TRBD1 or TRBD2 (5 bases each). The V end was cut by 5 bases, the J end by 4 bases, with 16 bases between. The CDR3 is made up of 15 amino acids. Germline CDR1 SGHTA, CDR2 FQGTGA. CDR3 bases: TGTGCCAGCAGCGAACTACTCGGGGCTCCAGATACGCAGTATTTT. This gives the protein CASSELLGAPDTQYF.

The table lists this clonotype with a few counts. The V call is TRBV19, the J call TRBJ2-7; 9 positions agree with TRBD1. The trim removed 4 bases at V and 4 bases at J, leaving 11 bases unmatched. The CDR3 totals 16 residues. Looked up from germline, CDR1 is LNHDA and CDR2 is SQIVND (reference sequence). The CDR3 DNA reads as TGTGCCAGTAGTACCATGCCGGGACAGGGAATGTACGAGCAGTACTTC. Translated: CASSTMPGQGMYEQYF.

Comments on this clonotype: The junction departs from germline at one end; a sequencing error may be responsible. This rearrangement joins TRBV6-2 or TRBV6-3 to TRBJ2-7; 11 bases agree with TRBD2. Germline loops: CDR1 MNHEY, CDR2 SVGEGT. The CDR3 contains 15 residues. CDR3 amino acids: CASRSLAGASFEQYF. In nucleotides, the CDR3 is TGTGCCAGCAGATCACTAGCGGGGGCTTCCTTCGAGCAGTACTTC.

This clonotype was seen a handful of times. CDR3 DNA sequence: TGTGCCTGGAGTGATAATTCACCCCTCCACTTT. Residues: CAWSDNSPLHF. The V and J genes are TRBV30 and TRBJ1-6; no firm D call. There are 11 residues in the CDR3. The V gene's germline CDR1 is GTSNPN and CDR2 SVGIG (reference sequence). Trimming removed 1 base at V and 5 bases at J, with 0 bases between.

The chain combines TRBV5-1 with TRBJ2-2; TRBD2 might be the D (5 bases). Germline-derived CDR1 and CDR2 are SGHRS and YFSETQ. This CDR3 contains 14 residues. The V gene lost 0 bases and the J gene lost 7 bases, with 10 bases spanning the gap. The CDR3 protein is CASSLVSGGGELFF. Here the CDR3 DNA reads TGCGCCAGCAGCTTGGTGTCTGGAGGCGGGGAGCTGTTTTTT.

This clonotype was picked up a small number of times. The chain is built from TRBV2 and TRBJ1-2; 11 bases match TRBD1. V shed 5 bases and J 6 bases; nucleotides not matched to a gene: 2. From germline, CDR1 is SNHLY and CDR2 FYNNEI. This CDR3 is built from 13 residues. The CDR3 spells CASSRTGGDGYTF. In nucleotides, the CDR3 is TGTGCCAGCAGTAGGACAGGGGGCGATGGCTACACCTTC.

This clonotype was detected many times. The chain employs TRBV20-1 and TRBJ2-2; tentative D call: TRBD1 (5 bases). The germline V gene has CDR1 DFQATT and CDR2 SNEGSKA (reference sequence). There are 15 residues in the CDR3. Trimming stripped 0 bases from V and 5 bases from J, with 13 bases between. The CDR3 DNA reads TGCAGTGCTAGAGATGAAGTCAGGGCAACCGGGGAGCTGTTTTTT. It yields the protein CSARDEVRATGELFF.

This clonotype has only a few counts. This chain joins TRBV19 and TRBJ1-2; 8 nucleotides match TRBD1. This CDR3 contains 13 residues. Germline lookup yields CDR1 LNHDA and CDR2 SQIVND (reference sequence). The trim removed 7 bases at V and 8 bases at J, leaving 9 bases unmatched. The chain's CDR3 is CASNPQGAGGYTF. The CDR3 DNA sequence: TGTGCCAGTAACCCTCAGGGGGCAGGAGGCTACACCTTC.

Ten or more counts support this clonotype. V usage is TRBV9 and J usage is TRBJ2-1; TRBD2 matches 11 bases. The CDR3 has 19 residues. Looked up from germline, CDR1 is SGDLS and CDR2 is YYNGEE. V was clipped by 4 bases and J by 5 bases; unmatched bases: 17. CDR3 bases: TGTGCCAGCAGCTTTACGGGGGGCCGGCTAGCGGGGGGAAACAATGAGCAGTTCTTC. Its protein is CASSFTGGRLAGGNNEQFF.

The chain is built from TRBV7-2 and TRBJ2-2, with unresolved D. Per the germline V gene, CDR1 is SGHTA and CDR2 is FQGNSA. The V gene lost 1 base and the J gene lost 7 bases, with 7 bases spanning the gap. This CDR3 has 13 amino acids. The CDR3 bases are TGTGCCAGCAGCTTAGGCACAGTCGGGGAGCTGTTTTTT. It translates to CASSLGTVGELFF.

The chain couples TRBV4-2 to TRBJ2-5; no reliable D call. V was cut by 0 bases and J by 5 bases, with 4 bases left in between. Germline lookup yields CDR1 LGHNA and CDR2 YNFKEQ. The CDR3 has 12 amino acids. The CDR3 loop reads CASSQDEETQYF. DNA of the CDR3: TGTGCCAGCAGCCAAGATGAGGAGACCCAGTACTTC.

This chain joins TRBV28 and TRBJ2-7, with TRBD2 matching over 8 bases. Unmatched junction bases numbered 4, after V lost 3 bases and J lost 6 bases. The CDR3 spans 13 residues. Germline values: CDR1 MDHEN, CDR2 SYDVKM. As DNA, the CDR3 is TGTGCCAGCAGTTTCGTGGCGGGGGGCGAGCAGTACTTC. Its protein product is CASSFVAGGEQYF.

The chain uses TRBV7-9 and TRBJ2-1, with D uncertain. The germline gives CDR1 SEHNR, CDR2 FQNEAQ (reference sequence). There are 14 residues in the CDR3. The ends were cut back, 1 base at V and 4 bases at J, with 8 bases in the middle. This chain's CDR3 is CASSLGQYYNEQFF. CDR3 nucleotide sequence: TGTGCCAGCAGCTTAGGGCAGTATTACAATGAGCAGTTCTTC.

Details on this clonotype: A much larger clone differs by one base, so this may be a read error. The genes are TRBV18 and TRBJ2-7, with 7 bases matching TRBD2. This CDR3 contains 11 residues. Germline loops: CDR1 KGHSH, CDR2 LQKENI. V lost 2 bases and J lost 12; bases outside the gene matches: 4. This chain's CDR3 is CASSPGEGPYF. The CDR3 DNA sequence: TGTGCCAGCTCACCAGGGGAGGGGCCGTACTTC.

The sample holds many counts of this clonotype. The V gene is TRBV6-1, the J gene TRBJ2-7; D gene ambiguous. The ends were cut back, 7 bases at V and 4 bases at J, with 8 bases in the middle. The CDR3 covers 11 residues. Germline loops: CDR1 MNHNS, CDR2 SASEGT. The CDR3 DNA is TGTGCCAGCAATTTGGGGTACGAGCAGTACTTC. It is translated as CASNLGYEQYF.

The V call is TRBV25-1, the J call TRBJ1-4; a possible D gene is TRBD1 (6 bases). This CDR3 has 15 residues. In germline, CDR1 is MGHDK, CDR2 SYGVNS. With 1 base removed from V and 8 bases from J, the gap between germline ends came to 14 bases. Here the CDR3 DNA reads TGTGCCAGCAGTGAATTAGCGGGGGGCGACGAAAAACTGTTTTTT. It translates to CASSELAGGDEKLFF.

The chain joins TRBV6-2 or TRBV6-3 to TRBJ2-7; 7 nucleotides agree with TRBD1. The CDR3 spans 19 residues. In germline, CDR1 is MNHEY, CDR2 SVGEGT. The ends lost 6 bases at V and 4 bases at J; junction bases unmatched: 24. The CDR3 region has the DNA TGTGCCAGCAGGCCCCGGGGACAGAGAAAATCTCTGGGGAGATACGAGCAGTACTTC. It codes for CASRPRGQRKSLGRYEQYF.

This clonotype was detected ten times or more. V is TRBV30 and J is TRBJ2-3; D gene unclear. This CDR3 has 13 amino acids. Germline values: CDR1 GTSNPN, CDR2 SVGIG (reference sequence). V was pared by 0 bases and J by 5 bases, with 9 bases between. In nucleotides, the CDR3 is TGTGCCTGGAGTGTTAGTTTAGGAGATACGCAGTATTTT. Translated, it gives CAWSVSLGDTQYF.

This sequence joins TRBV2 and TRBJ2-7; D is perhaps TRBD1 or TRBD2 (5 bases each). The CDR3 is 14 residues long. V was trimmed by 10 bases and J by 0 bases, leaving 16 bases between them. Germline assignment: CDR1 SNHLY and CDR2 FYNNEI. CDR3 loop: CATSGAPGSYEQYF. The CDR3 coding sequence is TGTGCCACTTCCGGGGCCCCGGGCTCCTACGAGCAGTACTTC.